Included here is one T cell receptor beta chain sequence, with context. Repertoires were generated with immunoSEQ multiplex PCR, while TCRdb's copy carries only in-frame clones and drops some. Of roughly 43,000 clones detected, about 93% appear once; the ten largest clones hold 0.5% to 0.65%. The data derive from a study of T cell changes during pregnancy in multiple sclerosis. The TCR comes from a female donor with multiple sclerosis, enrolled in a pregnancy study. The material was CD4+ T cells from peripheral blood mononuclear cells, obtained in the third trimester of pregnancy.

The chain's CDR3 is CASSLQRTGEKLFF. Written as DNA, the CDR3 is TGTGCCAGCAGCTTACAAAGAACGGGGGAAAAACTGTTTTTT. The chain is built from TRBV7-8 and TRBJ1-4; D unresolved. This CDR3 has 14 amino acids. Trimming cost V 2 bases and J 8 bases, with 12 bases left between them. CDR1 is SGHVS, CDR2 FQNEAQ, per germline.